What follows describes a single T cell receptor beta chain. These data are taken from a study of shared clonotypes between healthy human individuals. The CDR3 runs to 14 residues. Method: immunoSEQ multiplex PCR; TCRdb's copy keeps in-frame clones and lacks some. The sample lists hundreds of thousands of clones, about 96% occurring once. The TCR was taken from a man between 25 and 39 years old in good health. The sample was memory CD8+ T cells sorted from blood. Subset meaning: CD45RO+ cells pooled with CCR7-negative TemRA cells. The V gene is TRBV12-1, the J gene TRBJ2-7; the D call in the table, TRBD1, was not verified against the DNA. TRBV12-1 is termed a pseudogene. DNA for the CDR3: TGTGCCAGCAGGTTCCAGGGACAGGGCTACGAGCAGTACTTC. Translation: CASRFQGQGYEQYF.